One sample yielded the 24 T cell receptor beta chains listed below, sequenced in a study of spatial heterogeneity in lung cancer. One entry per CDR3 protein results from TCRdb running MiXCR on the 5' RACE reads. Here the sample spans about 38,000 distinct CDR3 sequences, 7.5% to 8% being singletons. Time point of the sample: sample taken at primary tumor resection. This specimen was PBMCs, taken at surgery. Receptors originate from a male donor with early-stage non-small cell lung cancer.

V usage is TRBV3-1 and J usage is TRBJ2-5, with 9 positions matching TRBD2. The CDR3 extends over 13 amino acids. Germline CDR1 is LGHDT and CDR2 is YNNKEL (reference sequence). Trimming cost V 3 bases and J 5 bases; bases outside gene matches: 1. CDR3 nucleotide sequence: TGTGCCAGCAGCCACGGACTAGCGGAGACCCAGTACTTC. Translating gives CASSHGLAETQYF.

Many counts were recorded for this clonotype. The rearrangement uses TRBV7-3 and TRBJ1-1; 9 bases are a match to TRBD1. This CDR3 region has 13 residues. Trimming at V came to 5 bases and at J to 11 bases, leaving 9 bases not matched to a gene. The germline CDR1 and CDR2 sequences are SGHTA and FQGTGA. The DNA for the CDR3 is TGTGCCAGCAGCCCAGGGACAGGGCCTTATGCTTTCTTT. Translation gives CASSPGTGPYAFF.

This clonotype is labeled medium-sized (0.01 to 0.1%). The chain uses TRBV27 and TRBJ1-1; D gene ambiguous. The CDR3 has 13 amino acids. CDR1 MNHEY and CDR2 SMNVEV come from the germline V gene (reference sequence). The V end lost 5 bases, the J end lost 3 bases, and 10 bases lay between the germline ends. Here the CDR3 DNA reads TGTGCCAGCAGTCGGACCTACCACACTGAAGCTTTCTTT. Translation: CASSRTYHTEAFF.

This clonotype appeared many times. The chain joins TRBV7-6 to TRBJ2-3; D possibly corresponds to TRBD1 (6 bases). CDR1 and CDR2 (germline): SGHVS, FNYEAQ. The CDR3 sequence is 18 residues long. The ends were cut back, 5 bases at V and 1 base at J, with 22 bases in the middle. The CDR3 loop reads CASSGAGGGGVGTDTQYF. In nucleotides, the CDR3 is TGTGCCAGCAGCGGGGCCGGAGGTGGGGGCGTGGGCACAGATACGCAGTATTTT.

In its sample, this clonotype was seen many times. The CDR3, as DNA: TGCGCCAGCAGCAAAAGACTAGCGGGGGGCAACACAGATACGCAGTATTTT. Translation: CASSKRLAGGNTDTQYF. The chain joins TRBV5-1 to TRBJ2-3, with 13 bases matching TRBD2. The CDR3 is made up of 17 amino acids. V dropped 4 bases and J dropped 2; count of bases not matched to a gene: 7. The germline gives CDR1 SGHRS, CDR2 YFSETQ.

This clonotype was counted at least ten times. The rearrangement links TRBV5-5 to TRBJ1-4; no clear D gene. V was shortened by 3 bases and J by 8 bases, with 17 bases between the two germline ends. The germline V gene has CDR1 SGHKS and CDR2 YYEKEE (reference sequence). This CDR3 contains 15 residues. The CDR3 sequence: CASSSQVGPREKLFF. In DNA, the CDR3 is TGTGCCAGCAGCTCACAAGTAGGGCCCCGAGAAAAACTGTTTTTT.

The V and J genes are TRBV30 and TRBJ1-2; 10 bases match TRBD1. Germline CDR1 reads GTSNPN; CDR2 reads SVGIG (reference sequence). The CDR3 consists of 14 residues. J was trimmed by 2 bases and V by 2 bases; bases with no gene match: 2. In nucleotides, the CDR3 is TGTGCCTGGAGTAAGGGACAGGGGAACTATGGCTACACCTTC. This sequence encodes CAWSKGQGNYGYTF. The whole variable domain, remainder taken from reference TRBV30 and TRBJ1-2, is SQTIHQWPATLVQPVGSPLSLECTVEGTSNPNLYWYRQAAGRGLQLLFYSVGIGQISSEVPQNLSASRPQDRQFILSSKKLLLSDSGFYLCAWSKGQGNYGYTFGSGTRLTVV.

The rearrangement uses TRBV20-1 and TRBJ2-1; D possibly corresponds to TRBD2 (6 bases). Trimming stripped 3 bases from V and 6 bases from J, with 18 bases between. Germline V CDR1 and CDR2: DFQATT, SNEGSKA (reference sequence). The CDR3 has 15 amino acids. CDR3 bases: TGCAGTGCTAGGGTGACTAACGGGAGTTTCAATGAGCAGTTCTTC. This encodes CSARVTNGSFNEQFF.

This clonotype was counted at least ten times. The chain joins TRBV27 to TRBJ1-2, with 7 bases matching TRBD1. Germline-derived CDR1 and CDR2 are MNHEY and SMNVEV (reference sequence). The CDR3 is made up of 16 amino acids. J was trimmed by 9 bases and V by 6 bases; bases with no gene match: 19. The CDR3, as DNA: TGTGCCAGCAGCACCACAGAAGACAGGGCTCTCGAAAGCTACACCTTC. Its protein product is CASSTTEDRALESYTF.

Many counts were recorded for this clonotype. This chain connects TRBV7-9 to TRBJ2-2; a weak D match, TRBD1 (6 bases). The length of the CDR3 is 15 residues. Between the trimmed V and J ends, which lost 5 bases and 2 bases, there was a span of 12 bases. From germline, CDR1 is SEHNR and CDR2 FQNEAQ (reference sequence). The CDR3 DNA reads as TGTGCCAGCAGCCGGACAGTTTCAAACACCGGGGAGCTGTTTTTT. This gives the protein CASSRTVSNTGELFF.

This clonotype was detected many times. J is TRBJ2-7 and V is TRBV12-3 or TRBV12-4; D is possibly TRBD1 or TRBD2 (6 bases each). V was pared by 3 bases and J by 5 bases, with 17 bases between. The CDR3 totals 15 residues. The CDR3: CASSFGGLKVNEQYF. CDR3 nucleotide sequence: TGTGCCAGCAGTTTTGGGGGGCTCAAGGTCAACGAGCAGTACTTC.

This clonotype appeared once. The chain uses TRBV20-1 and TRBJ2-1, with D possibly TRBD1 on 6 matching bases. The CDR3 covers 17 residues. Per germline, CDR1 DFQATT and CDR2 SNEGSKA (reference sequence). V was trimmed by 1 base and J by 6 bases, leaving 22 bases between them. CDR3 in amino acids: CSARAPPGSGVSNEQFF. CDR3 nucleotides: TGCAGTGCTAGAGCCCCCCCCGGGTCAGGGGTGTCCAATGAGCAGTTCTTC.

This clonotype was seen at least ten times. The CDR3 region is CASSQGGYNQPQHF. Written as DNA, the CDR3 is TGTGCCAGCAGCCAAGGGGGCTACAATCAGCCCCAGCATTTT. The chain employs TRBV28 and TRBJ1-5; 7 bases match TRBD1. This CDR3 region has 14 residues. Germline V gene data show CDR1 as MDHEN and CDR2 as SYDVKM. J was trimmed by 3 bases and V by 6 bases; bases with no gene match: 5.

This clonotype was seen at least ten times. The V gene is TRBV3-1, the J gene TRBJ2-3; perhaps TRBD1 as D (5 bases). The CDR3 is 13 residues long. CDR1 is LGHDT and CDR2 is YNNKEL in the germline V gene (reference sequence). Trimming stripped 5 bases from V and 4 bases from J, with 10 bases between. The CDR3 DNA is TGTGCCAGCAGCAGACAGACGGCAGATACGCAGTATTTT. Translating it yields CASSRQTADTQYF.

Ten or more counts support this clonotype. This rearrangement joins TRBV5-5 to TRBJ1-5; D unclear. CDR1 SGHKS and CDR2 YYEKEE come from the germline V gene (reference sequence). V was shortened by 0 bases and J by 0 bases, with 4 bases between the two germline ends. The CDR3 spans 14 residues. The CDR3 reads CASSLEYSNQPQHF. DNA of the CDR3: TGTGCCAGCAGCTTGGAATATAGCAATCAGCCCCAGCATTTT.

This clonotype was detected only a few times. The rearrangement uses TRBV5-8 and TRBJ1-2; 7 bases line up with TRBD1. The V and J ends lost 4 bases and 8 bases, in that order; junction bases with no gene match: 11. The CDR3 contains 14 residues. CDR1 is SGHTS and CDR2 is YDEGEE in the germline V gene. The DNA of the CDR3 is TGTGCCAGCAGCCGAGGGGGCGCGTCTGCCGGCTACACCTTC. Its protein product is CASSRGGASAGYTF. The variable domain in full, with the rest retrieved from reference TRBV5-8 and TRBJ1-2, is EAGVTQSPTHLIKTRGQQATLRCSPISGHTSVYWYQQALGLGLQFLLWYDEGEERNRGNFPPRFSGRQFPNYSSELNVNALELEDSALYLCASSRGGASAGYTFGSGTRLTVV.

This sequence joins TRBV5-1 and TRBJ2-2; 7 nucleotides match TRBD1. Germline assignment: CDR1 SGHRS and CDR2 YFSETQ. The CDR3 runs to 12 residues. Unmatched junction bases numbered 2, after V lost 7 bases and J lost 5 bases. This chain's CDR3 is CASRQGTGELFF. The CDR3 coding sequence is TGCGCCAGCCGACAGGGTACCGGGGAGCTGTTTTTT. Filled out from reference TRBV5-1 and TRBJ2-2, the complete variable domain reads KAGVTQTPRYLIKTRGQQVTLSCSPISGHRSVSWYQQTPGQGLQFLFEYFSETQRNKGNFPGRFSGRQFSNSRSEMNVSTLELGDSALYLCASRQGTGELFFGEGSRLTVL.

This clonotype was detected many times. The rearrangement links TRBV6-2 or TRBV6-3 to TRBJ2-3; D perhaps matches TRBD2 (5 bases). Germline CDR1 reads MNHEY; CDR2 reads SVGEGT. V was cut by 4 bases and J by 8 bases, with 10 bases left in between. This CDR3 spans 12 amino acids. The CDR3, as DNA: TGTGCCAGCAGTTCGCAAAGCGGTACGCAGTATTTT. Its translation is CASSSQSGTQYF.

In its sample, this clonotype was seen many times. The chain employs TRBV5-1 and TRBJ2-2; 8 bases fit TRBD1. With 6 bases clipped from V and 4 bases from J, the junction kept 8 bases outside the gene matches. Germline lookup yields CDR1 SGHRS and CDR2 YFSETQ. The CDR3 runs 15 residues. In nucleotides, the CDR3 is TGCGCCAGCATCCCGGACAGGGTGGGCACCGGGGAGCTGTTTTTT. This codes for CASIPDRVGTGELFF.

The V and J genes are TRBV7-2 and TRBJ1-1, with no clear D. The CDR3 contains 14 residues. Germline CDR1 and CDR2: SGHTA and FQGNSA. The V and J ends lost 1 base and 0 bases respectively, with 6 bases between them. The CDR3 spells CASSLVVMNTEAFF. CDR3 bases: TGTGCCAGCAGCTTAGTGGTCATGAACACTGAAGCTTTCTTT.

The count of this clonotype is one. This chain joins TRBV6-2 or TRBV6-3 and TRBJ1-1; TRBD1 agrees at 10 bases. V was clipped by 6 bases and J by 7 bases; unmatched bases: 11. The CDR3 has 15 amino acids. The germline CDR1 and CDR2 sequences are MNHEY and SVGEGT. This CDR3 is CASRRQGARGSEAFF. The CDR3 DNA follows: TGTGCCAGCAGGCGACAGGGGGCGCGAGGAAGTGAAGCTTTCTTT.

The chain combines TRBV6-5 with TRBJ2-3; D is tentatively TRBD1 or TRBD2 (6 bases each). Germline assignment: CDR1 MNHEY and CDR2 SVGAGI. The V end lost 6 bases, the J end lost 2 bases, and 15 bases lay between the germline ends. The CDR3 is 15 residues long. For the CDR3, the DNA is TGTGCCAGCAGACGCCGTGGGGGGCACACAGATACGCAGTATTTT. Translation: CASRRRGGHTDTQYF.

V and J are TRBV6-1 and TRBJ2-5, with D perhaps TRBD1 or TRBD2 (5 bases each). The CDR3 contains 14 residues. Trimming took 7 bases from V and 2 from J, leaving 14 bases between them. CDR1 MNHNS and CDR2 SASEGT come from the germline V gene. The CDR3 coding sequence is TGTGCCAGCATCAGGGACCGACTTCAAGAGACCCAGTACTTC. Translating gives CASIRDRLQETQYF.

A few counts support this clonotype. This chain joins TRBV25-1 and TRBJ2-5; 7 bases are shared with TRBD2. The V gene's germline CDR1 is MGHDK and CDR2 SYGVNS. V dropped 7 bases and J dropped 0; count of bases not matched to a gene: 5. The CDR3 has 14 residues. For the CDR3, the DNA is TGTGCCAGCAACCCCGGACTAGACCAAGAGACCCAGTACTTC. It codes for CASNPGLDQETQYF.